These 18 T cell receptor beta chains share one sample of origin, sequenced in a study of cytomegalovirus exposure and HLA in healthy donors. PCR used 60 Vbeta primers and 13 Jbeta primers. Sequencing was performed with immunoSEQ multiplex PCR; in TCRdb, only in-frame clones are kept and a portion is missing. The sample shows 150,000 to 200,000 clones, about 76% of them seen only once. Sequenced: PBMCs. The receptors were gathered from a woman in her 50s in good health and CMV-seronegative.

The rearrangement links TRBV9 to TRBJ2-3; 9 nucleotides match TRBD2. The CDR3 totals 16 residues. Germline V gives CDR1 SGDLS, CDR2 YYNGEE. Trimming cost V 3 bases and J 4 bases; bases outside gene matches: 9. Written as DNA, the CDR3 is TGTGCCAGCAGCGCCATCTTAGCGGGAGCTGCAGATACGCAGTATTTT. Residues: CASSAILAGAADTQYF.

V gene TRBV15 combines with J gene TRBJ1-1; 7 bases align to TRBD1. The CDR3 is made up of 15 amino acids. Germline trimming cut 5 bases from V and 1 base from J; bases unmatched to any gene: 7. The germline gives CDR1 LNHNV, CDR2 YYDKDF (reference sequence). The CDR3 sequence is CATSGVNRGNTEAFF. The CDR3 region has the DNA TGTGCCACCAGCGGGGTAAACAGGGGGAACACTGAAGCTTTCTTT.

This chain links TRBV9 with TRBJ1-2, with D possibly being TRBD1 (5 bases). The CDR3 loop spans 15 amino acids. Trimming removed 0 bases at V and 4 bases at J, with 13 bases between. Germline-derived CDR1 and CDR2 are SGDLS and YYNGEE. CDR3: CASSVADTSSYGYTF. CDR3 bases: TGTGCCAGCAGCGTAGCGGACACCAGTTCCTATGGCTACACCTTC.

This chain uses TRBV25-1 with TRBJ1-1; a weak D match, TRBD1 (5 bases). Per germline, CDR1 MGHDK and CDR2 SYGVNS. The CDR3 totals 16 residues. V gave up 8 bases and J gave up 0 bases, with 19 bases separating them. The CDR3 spells CASSLQGRGMNTEAFF. Here the CDR3 DNA reads TGTGCCAGCTCCCTTCAAGGTAGGGGCATGAACACTGAAGCTTTCTTT.

This chain connects TRBV12-2 to TRBJ1-4; no check of the table's D call, TRBD1, against the DNA was made. TRBV12-2 is designated a pseudogene. CDR3 size: 17 residues. CDR3 DNA sequence: TGTGCAAGTCGCTTAGCGCTAGAAGGGGGCTCTAATGAAAAACTGTTTTTT. Translated, it gives CASRLALEGGSNEKLFF.

This chain uses TRBV27 with TRBJ2-1, with D maybe TRBD2 (6 bases). V gave up 4 bases and J gave up 7 bases, with 14 bases separating them. The CDR3 length is 14 residues. Germline assignment: CDR1 MNHEY and CDR2 SMNVEV (reference sequence). The CDR3 is CASSYGRDGNEQFF. The DNA of the CDR3 is TGTGCCAGCAGTTATGGGCGGGACGGGAATGAGCAGTTCTTC.

The J gene is TRBJ2-5, the V gene TRBV6-5; D may be TRBD2 (6 bases). In germline, CDR1 is MNHEY, CDR2 SVGAGI. V lost 1 base, J lost 5 bases, and 8 bases lay in between. CDR3 length: 13 amino acids. CDR3 region: CASSYWGRETQYF. In DNA form, the CDR3 reads TGTGCCAGCAGTTACTGGGGGAGGGAGACCCAGTACTTC.

The chain carries TRBV29-1 and TRBJ1-4, with TRBD1 identical over 8 bases. This CDR3 spans 14 amino acids. Trimming at V came to 2 bases and at J to 8 bases, leaving 7 bases not matched to a gene. Germline CDR1 SQVTM, CDR2 ANQGSEA. CDR3 residues: CSVEWPRGHEKLFF. Written as DNA, the CDR3 is TGCAGCGTTGAATGGCCCAGGGGGCACGAAAAACTGTTTTTT.

The chain links TRBV28 to TRBJ2-3; no reliable D call. This CDR3 spans 11 amino acids. The V end was cut by 4 bases, the J end by 3 bases, with 2 bases between. The V gene's germline CDR1 is MDHEN and CDR2 SYDVKM. CDR3 region: CASSSTDTQYF. CDR3 sequence (DNA): TGTGCCAGCAGTTCTACAGATACGCAGTATTTT.

On this clone: The sample carries other DNA sequences with the same CDR3. The CDR3 sequence is CASSLGQGAYEQYF. For the CDR3, the DNA is TGTGCCAGCAGTCTCGGACAGGGGGCCTACGAGCAGTACTTC. This chain links TRBV27 with TRBJ2-7, with 10 positions matching TRBD1. The CDR3 has 14 residues. Germline CDR1 and CDR2: MNHEY and SMNVEV (reference sequence). J was trimmed by 2 bases and V by 5 bases; bases with no gene match: 3.

The CDR3 sequence is CASSFSRRETQYF. CDR3 bases: TGTGCCAGTAGCTTTTCTAGGCGGGAGACCCAGTACTTC. The chain uses TRBV19 and TRBJ2-5; unclear D gene. Germline lookup yields CDR1 LNHDA and CDR2 SQIVND (reference sequence). The V and J ends lost 6 bases and 5 bases respectively, with 13 bases between them. CDR3 length equals 13 residues.

CDR3 sequence reads: CSPRLAGSYNEQFF. CDR3 bases: TGCAGTCCTCGACTAGCGGGATCATACAATGAGCAGTTCTTC. The chain links TRBV29-1 to TRBJ2-1, with 11 bases that match TRBD2. The germline V gene has CDR1 SQVTM and CDR2 ANQGSEA. This CDR3 is 14 amino acids long.

A few counts support this clone. The chain uses TRBV12-5 and TRBJ1-5, with 9 nucleotides matching TRBD1. From germline, CDR1 is LGHNT and CDR2 FRNRAP. V was pared by 3 bases and J by 7 bases, with 7 bases of the junction left unmatched. The CDR3 covers 15 residues. The DNA of the CDR3 is TGTGCTAGTGGTTTTTGGGGACAGGGTGGCCAGCCCCAGCATTTT. This sequence encodes CASGFWGQGGQPQHF.

The V and J genes are TRBV28 and TRBJ2-5, with D possibly being TRBD2 (6 bases). Germline V gene lookup returns CDR1 MDHEN and CDR2 SYDVKM. With 1 base removed from V and 13 bases from J, the gap between germline ends came to 13 bases. There are 12 residues in the CDR3. The CDR3 nucleotides read TGTGCCAGCAGTTTATCGGTCGGGGACTTGTACTTC. Translation: CASSLSVGDLYF.

The chain combines TRBV2 with TRBJ2-4; 12 nucleotides align to TRBD2. From germline, CDR1 is SNHLY and CDR2 FYNNEI. The CDR3 runs 14 residues. With V trimmed by 5 bases and J by 8 bases, 4 bases remained unmatched. The CDR3 sequence: CASSSGTSGYIQYF. The CDR3 nucleotides are TGTGCCAGCAGTTCCGGGACTAGCGGGTACATTCAGTACTTC.

V and J are TRBV18 and TRBJ1-5; weak D call: TRBD1 (5 bases). This CDR3 spans 16 amino acids. Per germline, CDR1 KGHSH and CDR2 LQKENI. V lost 2 bases to trimming and J lost 6 bases, with 17 bases between them. Here the CDR3 DNA reads TGTGCCAGCTCACCAGCGGGGGTGGTGACGGGTCAGCCCCAGCATTTT. Protein product: CASSPAGVVTGQPQHF. The full variable domain, in which reference TRBV18 and TRBJ1-5 provide the parts outside the CDR3, is NAGVMQNPRHLVRRRGQEARLRCSPMKGHSHVYWYRQLPEEGLKFMVYLQKENIIDESGMPKERFSAEFPKEGPSILRIQQVVRGDSAAYFCASSPAGVVTGQPQHFGDGTRLSIL.

The V gene is TRBV19, the J gene TRBJ2-1, with 7 nucleotides matching TRBD2. The germline V gene encodes CDR1 LNHDA and CDR2 SQIVND (reference sequence). This CDR3 comprises 15 residues. J was trimmed by 6 bases and V by 5 bases; bases with no gene match: 10. In nucleotides, the CDR3 is TGTGCCAGTAGTCCAAACGGACTAGGGCCCAATGAGCAGTTCTTC. Amino acid sequence: CASSPNGLGPNEQFF.

This rearrangement joins TRBV18 to TRBJ2-7; D possibly corresponds to TRBD2 (6 bases). CDR1 KGHSH and CDR2 LQKENI come from the germline V gene. This CDR3 is 17 amino acids long. Trimming left V 1 base short and J 6 bases short, with 22 bases between. CDR3 protein: CASSPRRDPGRVREQYF. The CDR3 DNA is TGTGCCAGCTCACCACGGCGGGATCCAGGACGCGTACGCGAGCAGTACTTC. The whole variable domain, filled in from reference TRBV18 and TRBJ2-7, reads NAGVMQNPRHLVRRRGQEARLRCSPMKGHSHVYWYRQLPEEGLKFMVYLQKENIIDESGMPKERFSAEFPKEGPSILRIQQVVRGDSAAYFCASSPRRDPGRVREQYFGPGTRLTVT.